The TCR beta chain described here comes from a study of T cells in Graves' hyperthyroidism and ophthalmopathy. Across the whole study: Sampling of peripheral blood happened at initial diagnosis, prior to any treatment.

Regarding this clonotype: A much larger clone differs by one base, so this may be a read error.

From RNA transcripts, TCR beta CDR3 regions were amplified. RT-PCR in the first round (using the HTBI primer set) targeted the TCR CDR3. TCRdb independently ran MiXCR on the multiplex PCR reads; one entry per CDR3 protein. The repertoire holds about 350,000 distinct CDR3 sequences, with 19% as singletons. Stable Graves' hyperthyroidism denoted no ophthalmopathy progression over 18 months. In germline, CDR1 is SGHTS, CDR2 YDEGEE. This CDR3 contains 14 residues. The sequence was collected from a woman under 30 with Graves' hyperthyroidism. The chain links TRBV5-8 to TRBJ1-1; D is possibly TRBD1 (5 bases). Sequenced sample: blood. CDR3 residues: CASCLGLRGTEAFF. CDR3 sequence (DNA): TGTGCCAGCTGCTTGGGGCTACGGGGCACTGAAGCTTTCTTT.